The 22 T cell receptor beta chains in this list originate from one sample, sequenced in a study of T cell clones after liver transplantation. Profiling relied on immunoSEQ multiplex PCR, and the TCRdb table lists in-frame clones only, not all of them. Of about 80,000 clones listed, roughly four fifths were seen once; the top ten hold 0.45% to 0.55%. The sequencing here drew on CD4+ T cells from blood, taken 45 to 46 months after liver transplant. The receptors stem from a human patient who received a liver transplant. Some T cells may possibly be graft donor cells.

In this sample, this clone turned up once. The chain uses TRBV5-4 and TRBJ2-1, with 7 bases identical to TRBD2. The CDR3 loop spans 15 amino acids. CDR1 SGHNT and CDR2 YYREEE come from the germline V gene (reference sequence). V lost 5 bases and J lost 6; bases outside the gene matches: 11. The CDR3 sequence is CASRRLAAPGNEQFF. For the CDR3, the DNA is TGTGCCAGCAGAAGGCTAGCGGCCCCGGGCAATGAGCAGTTCTTC.

The V call is TRBV5-1, the J call TRBJ2-1; D not certain. Germline V gene lookup returns CDR1 SGHRS and CDR2 YFSETQ. The CDR3 loop spans 14 amino acids. V was pared by 4 bases and J by 8 bases, with 16 bases between. CDR3 DNA sequence: TGCGCCAGCAGCATACCCGTAGGCCTCCATGAGCAGTTCTTC. Translated, it gives CASSIPVGLHEQFF.

The chain recombines TRBV7-9 with TRBJ2-1; a possible D gene is TRBD1 (5 bases). V shed 2 bases and J shed 8 bases, with 7 bases lying between them. The length of the CDR3 is 12 residues. The germline gives CDR1 SEHNR, CDR2 FQNEAQ (reference sequence). The CDR3 is CASSLLGHEQFF. In nucleotides, the CDR3 is TGTGCCAGCAGCTTATTGGGGCATGAGCAGTTCTTC.

Remarks on this clone: One junction end disagrees with the germline gene, perhaps due to a read error. The chain carries TRBV7-7 and TRBJ2-1; D is unresolved. CDR1 and CDR2 (germline): SSHAT, FNYEAQ (reference sequence). This CDR3 has 13 residues. The CDR3 reads CASSLLGSDEQFF. As DNA, the CDR3 is TGTGCTAGCAGCTTATTAGGAAGTGATGAGCAGTTCTTC.

The CDR3 region is CASSLVGQADYEQYF. In DNA, the CDR3 is TGTGCCAGCAGCTTGGTTGGGCAGGCCGACTACGAGCAGTACTTC. The chain employs TRBV5-4 and TRBJ2-7; D ambiguous. Germline CDR1 and CDR2: SGHNT and YYREEE (reference sequence). V was clipped by 0 bases and J by 3 bases, with 13 bases between them. The CDR3 consists of 15 residues.

The rearrangement joins TRBV11-2 to TRBJ1-3; D call uncertain. Germline V gives CDR1 SGHAT, CDR2 FQNNGV. This CDR3 comprises 16 residues. Trimming cost V 1 base and J 0 bases, with 10 bases left between them. This CDR3 reads CASSLGRGLSGNTIYF. In nucleotides, the CDR3 is TGTGCCAGCAGCTTAGGGAGAGGACTCTCTGGAAACACCATATATTTT.

This chain connects TRBV4-1 to TRBJ1-1; TRBD1 might be the D (6 bases). V dropped 0 bases and J dropped 0 bases, with 14 bases sitting between them. CDR1 is MGHRA, CDR2 YSYEKL, per germline. This CDR3 has 17 amino acids. The CDR3 is CASSQDLGHPMNTEAFF. CDR3 nucleotides: TGCGCCAGCAGCCAAGATTTGGGACATCCGATGAACACTGAAGCTTTCTTT.

The chain carries TRBV6-6 and TRBJ2-4; 8 positions agree with TRBD1. Per germline, CDR1 MNHNY and CDR2 SVGAGI (reference sequence). The CDR3 covers 15 residues. J was trimmed by 4 bases and V by 2 bases; bases with no gene match: 4. The CDR3 region is CASSYGQGRKNIQYF. CDR3 nucleotides: TGTGCCAGCAGTTACGGACAGGGACGGAAAAACATTCAGTACTTC.

Only one count was recorded for this clone. V usage is TRBV18 and J usage is TRBJ1-4; no reliable D call. The CDR3 loop spans 14 amino acids. V lost 2 bases and J lost 0, with 4 bases in between. Germline V gives CDR1 KGHSH, CDR2 LQKENI. This chain's CDR3 is CASSPGATNEKLFF. The CDR3 nucleotides are TGTGCCAGCTCACCAGGAGCAACTAATGAAAAACTGTTTTTT.

The gene calls are TRBV7-2 and TRBJ2-7, with 7 bases that match TRBD2. V trimming: 3 bases; J trimming: 2 bases; junction bases outside the gene matches: 4. The CDR3 is 14 residues long. CDR1 and CDR2 from the germline V gene are SGHTA and FQGNSA. CDR3 loop: CASSLVAGTYEQYF. CDR3 DNA: TGTGCCAGCAGCTTGGTAGCGGGCACCTACGAGCAGTACTTC.

This chain uses TRBV4-1 with TRBJ2-6; the D gene is possibly TRBD2 (6 bases). The germline V and J ends were trimmed by 1 base and 4 bases, with 11 bases remaining between them. The CDR3 sequence is 16 residues long. Germline V lookup: CDR1 MGHRA, CDR2 YSYEKL. The CDR3 protein is CASSQVGLFGANVLTF. The CDR3 nucleotides are TGCGCCAGCAGCCAAGTAGGACTATTCGGGGCCAACGTCCTGACTTTC.

The chain is built from TRBV7-2 and TRBJ2-1; D is unresolved. The V gene lost 4 bases and the J gene lost 9 bases, with 7 bases spanning the gap. This CDR3 spans 11 amino acids. Germline V gene lookup returns CDR1 SGHTA and CDR2 FQGNSA. The CDR3 loop reads CASSSFGEQFF. In nucleotides, the CDR3 is TGTGCCAGCAGCTCCTTTGGTGAGCAGTTCTTC.

The CDR3 DNA reads as TGTGCCAGCAGCGTATCGGGGTACCAAGAGACCCAGTACTTC. It is translated as CASSVSGYQETQYF. The gene calls are TRBV9 and TRBJ2-5; tentative D call: TRBD2 (5 bases). V gave up 1 base and J gave up 0 bases, with 7 bases separating them. Germline loops: CDR1 SGDLS, CDR2 YYNGEE. This CDR3 is 14 amino acids long.

This rearrangement joins TRBV21-1 to TRBJ1-1. TRBV21-1 represents a pseudogene. The CDR3 sequence is 17 residues long. Here the CDR3 reads CASSTLGRGEVHTEAFF. DNA of the CDR3: TGTGCCAGCAGCACCCTAGGGCGGGGGGAGGTTCACACTGAAGCTTTCTTT.

This chain links TRBV7-2 with TRBJ2-3, with TRBD2 matching over 9 bases. Unmatched junction bases numbered 10, after V lost 7 bases and J lost 2 bases. The CDR3 loop spans 16 amino acids. Per germline, CDR1 SGHTA and CDR2 FQGNSA. CDR3 DNA: TGTGCCAGCACCAAATGGGCTAGCGGGATCACAGATACGCAGTATTTT. It is translated as CASTKWASGITDTQYF.

This clone showed up just a few times. This chain connects TRBV6-6 to TRBJ1-2; tentatively, D is TRBD1 (6 bases). CDR1 is MNHNY, CDR2 SVGAGI, per germline (reference sequence). V was cut by 2 bases and J by 6 bases, with 13 bases left in between. The CDR3 totals 14 residues. This chain's CDR3 is CASSYPQGRNGYTF. The DNA for the CDR3 is TGTGCCAGCAGTTACCCACAGGGCCGGAATGGCTACACCTTC.

This chain links TRBV5-1 with TRBJ2-7; D tentatively fits TRBD1 or TRBD2 (5 bases each). The V and J ends lost 2 bases and 0 bases respectively, with 9 bases between them. The germline V gene has CDR1 SGHRS and CDR2 YFSETQ. The CDR3 has 14 amino acids. The DNA of the CDR3 is TGCGCCAGCAGCTTCGACGGGACCTCCTACGAGCAGTACTTC. Its protein product is CASSFDGTSYEQYF.

V and J are TRBV2 and TRBJ1-1; D call uncertain. The germline V gene encodes CDR1 SNHLY and CDR2 FYNNEI. The CDR3 has 13 amino acids. Trimming removed 6 bases from V and 9 bases from J, with 17 bases in between. The CDR3 sequence is CASRETGGGKAFF. In DNA, the CDR3 is TGTGCCAGCAGAGAGACGGGTGGAGGAAAAGCTTTCTTT.

The chain joins TRBV2 to TRBJ2-2, with D possibly being TRBD1 (5 bases). The V and J ends lost 7 bases and 3 bases respectively, with 12 bases between them. From germline, CDR1 is SNHLY and CDR2 FYNNEI. The length of the CDR3 is 14 residues. The CDR3: CASTGQGYTGELFF. The DNA of the CDR3 is TGTGCCAGCACGGGTCAGGGTTACACCGGGGAGCTGTTTTTT.

V and J are TRBV5-6 and TRBJ1-4; 7 nucleotides match TRBD1. The CDR3 spans 18 residues. V was pared by 2 bases and J by 1 base, with 11 bases of the junction left unmatched. The germline CDR1 and CDR2 sequences are SGHDT and YYEEEE. CDR3 nucleotides: TGTGCCAGCAGCTTATGGGCCAGAAACAGGGGAACTAATGAAAAACTGTTTTTT. Encoded protein: CASSLWARNRGTNEKLFF.

The chain couples TRBV28 to TRBJ1-3; weak D call: TRBD1 (6 bases). Per the germline V gene, CDR1 is MDHEN and CDR2 is SYDVKM. V was clipped by 8 bases and J by 4 bases, with 18 bases between them. The CDR3 totals 15 residues. The CDR3 DNA follows: TGTGCCAGCGGATCCCCCAGGGGTTCAGGAAACACCATATATTTT. Encoded protein: CASGSPRGSGNTIYF.

The chain couples TRBV11-2 to TRBJ1-2; 9 bases line up with TRBD1. The CDR3 sequence is 17 residues long. Germline V gene sequence: CDR1 SGHAT, CDR2 FQNNGV. Trimming at V came to 5 bases and at J to 4 bases, leaving 14 bases not matched to a gene. Here the CDR3 DNA reads TGTGCCAGCAGCCCATCTGGACAGGGGTGGAATCCCTATGGCTACACCTTC. Protein sequence: CASSPSGQGWNPYGYTF.